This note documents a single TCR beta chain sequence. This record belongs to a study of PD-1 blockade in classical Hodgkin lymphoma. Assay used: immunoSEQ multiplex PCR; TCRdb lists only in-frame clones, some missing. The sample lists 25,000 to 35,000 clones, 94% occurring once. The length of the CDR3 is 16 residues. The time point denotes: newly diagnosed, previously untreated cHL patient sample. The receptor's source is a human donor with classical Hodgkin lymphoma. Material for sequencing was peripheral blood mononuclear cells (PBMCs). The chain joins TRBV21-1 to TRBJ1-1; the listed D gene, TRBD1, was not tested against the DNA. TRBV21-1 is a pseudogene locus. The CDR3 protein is CASSKAQGGSNTEAFF. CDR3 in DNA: TGTGCCAGCAGCAAAGCCCAAGGGGGATCGAACACTGAAGCTTTCTTT.